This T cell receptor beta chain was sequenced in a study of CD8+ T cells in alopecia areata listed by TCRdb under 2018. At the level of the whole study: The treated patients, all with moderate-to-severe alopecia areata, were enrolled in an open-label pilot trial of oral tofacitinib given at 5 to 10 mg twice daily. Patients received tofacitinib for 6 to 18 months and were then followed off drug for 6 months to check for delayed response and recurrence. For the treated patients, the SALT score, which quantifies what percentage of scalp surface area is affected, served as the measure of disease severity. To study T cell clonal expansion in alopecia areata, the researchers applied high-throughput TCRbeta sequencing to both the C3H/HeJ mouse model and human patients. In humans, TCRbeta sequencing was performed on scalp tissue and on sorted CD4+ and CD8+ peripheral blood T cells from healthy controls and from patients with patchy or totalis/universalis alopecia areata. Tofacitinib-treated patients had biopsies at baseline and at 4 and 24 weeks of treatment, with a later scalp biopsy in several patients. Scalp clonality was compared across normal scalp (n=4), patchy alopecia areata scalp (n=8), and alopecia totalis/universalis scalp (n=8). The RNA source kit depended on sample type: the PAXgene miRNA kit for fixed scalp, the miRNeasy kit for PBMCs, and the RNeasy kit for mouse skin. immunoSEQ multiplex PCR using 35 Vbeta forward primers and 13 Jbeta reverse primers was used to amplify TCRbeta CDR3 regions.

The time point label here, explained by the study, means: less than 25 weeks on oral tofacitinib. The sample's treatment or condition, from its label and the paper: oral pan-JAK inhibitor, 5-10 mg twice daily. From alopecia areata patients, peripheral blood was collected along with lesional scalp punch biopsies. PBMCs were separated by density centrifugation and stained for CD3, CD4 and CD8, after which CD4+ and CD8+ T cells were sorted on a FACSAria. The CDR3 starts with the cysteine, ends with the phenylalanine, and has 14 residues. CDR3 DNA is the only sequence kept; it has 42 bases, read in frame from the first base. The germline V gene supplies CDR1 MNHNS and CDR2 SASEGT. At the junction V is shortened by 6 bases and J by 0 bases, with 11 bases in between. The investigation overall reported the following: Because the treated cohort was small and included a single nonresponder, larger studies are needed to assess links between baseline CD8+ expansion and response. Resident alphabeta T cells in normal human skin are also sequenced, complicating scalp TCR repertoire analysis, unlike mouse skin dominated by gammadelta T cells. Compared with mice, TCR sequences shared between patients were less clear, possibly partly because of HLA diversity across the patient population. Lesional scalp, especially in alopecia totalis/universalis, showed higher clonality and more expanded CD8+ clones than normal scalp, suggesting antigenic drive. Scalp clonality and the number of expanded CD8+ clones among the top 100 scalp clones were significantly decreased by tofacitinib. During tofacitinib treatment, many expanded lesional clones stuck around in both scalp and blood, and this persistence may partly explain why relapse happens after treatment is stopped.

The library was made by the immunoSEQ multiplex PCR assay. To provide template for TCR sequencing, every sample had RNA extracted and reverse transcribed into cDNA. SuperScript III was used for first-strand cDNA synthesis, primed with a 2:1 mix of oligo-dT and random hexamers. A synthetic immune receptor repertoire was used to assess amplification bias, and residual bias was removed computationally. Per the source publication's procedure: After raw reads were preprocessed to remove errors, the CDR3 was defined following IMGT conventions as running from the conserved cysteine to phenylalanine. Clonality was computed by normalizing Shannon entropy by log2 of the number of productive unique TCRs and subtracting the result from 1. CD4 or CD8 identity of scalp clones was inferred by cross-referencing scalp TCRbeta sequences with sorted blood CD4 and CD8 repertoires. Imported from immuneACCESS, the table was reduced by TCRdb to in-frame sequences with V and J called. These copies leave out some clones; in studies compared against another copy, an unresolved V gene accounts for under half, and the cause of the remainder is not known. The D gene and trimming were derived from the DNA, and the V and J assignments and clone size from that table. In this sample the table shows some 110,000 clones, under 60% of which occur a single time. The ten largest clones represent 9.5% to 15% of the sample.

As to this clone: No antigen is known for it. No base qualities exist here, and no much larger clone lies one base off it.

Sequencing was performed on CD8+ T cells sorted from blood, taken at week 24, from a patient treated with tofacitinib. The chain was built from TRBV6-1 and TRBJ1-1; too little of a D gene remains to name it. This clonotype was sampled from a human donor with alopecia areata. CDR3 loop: CASRVGRLNTEAFF. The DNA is TGTGCCAGCAGGGTGGGCAGGCTGAACACTGAAGCTTTCTTT.